These 6 T cell receptor beta chains share one sample of origin, sequenced in a study of T-cell reconstitution after alpha-beta-depleted transplantation in children. The authors prepared the TCRbeta library with unique molecular identifiers. TCRdb passed the PCR reads through MiXCR, listing each CDR3 protein once. The sample includes 200,000 to 250,000 distinct CDR3 sequences, 7% to 9% seen only once; the top ten take 35% to 40%. Material: PBMCs, mostly from graft donor cells, obtained 360 days after TCRalphabeta/CD19-depleted stem cell transplant. The receptor set was obtained from a male patient aged 2 to 10 who had a stem cell transplant for acute myeloid leukemia, so the T cells may come from the graft donor.

This clonotype was picked up many times. The chain is built from TRBV20-1 and TRBJ2-5; 13 positions agree with TRBD2. Trimming removed 4 bases from V and 5 bases from J; junction bases left unmatched: 7. Germline loops: CDR1 DFQATT, CDR2 SNEGSKA (reference sequence). The CDR3 contains 15 residues. The CDR3 region has the DNA TGCAGTGCTAAGGGACTAGCGGGAAGTTTTGAGACCCAGTACTTC. Amino acids: CSAKGLAGSFETQYF.

This chain joins TRBV7-9 and TRBJ2-2; TRBD2 is a possible D gene (5 bases). Germline CDR1 SEHNR, CDR2 FQNEAQ (reference sequence). CDR3 length: 16 residues. Trimming cost V 4 bases and J 7 bases, with 19 bases left between them. CDR3 sequence: CASSSPEGSGIGELFF. The CDR3 DNA follows: TGTGCCAGCAGCTCCCCAGAAGGGAGCGGCATCGGGGAGCTGTTTTTT.

The rearrangement joins TRBV15 to TRBJ2-2; a possible D gene is TRBD1 (6 bases). Germline V CDR1 and CDR2: LNHNV, YYDKDF (reference sequence). V dropped 3 bases and J dropped 1 base, with 12 bases sitting between them. The CDR3 contains 16 residues. In nucleotides, the CDR3 is TGTGCCACCAGCAGGGCCCGGGACAAGAACACCGGGGAGCTGTTTTTT. Encoded protein: CATSRARDKNTGELFF.

This clonotype was counted only a few times. The chain joins TRBV6-2 or TRBV6-3 to TRBJ1-5; 8 bases are a match to TRBD1. The CDR3 is 16 residues long. Germline-derived CDR1 and CDR2 are MNHEY and SVGEGT. J lost 2 bases, V lost 3 bases, and 6 bases had no gene match. CDR3 in DNA: TGTGCCAGCAGTTATTGGGACAGGCGGGGCAATCAGCCCCAGCATTTT. It codes for CASSYWDRRGNQPQHF.

This chain joins TRBV5-1 and TRBJ2-7; TRBD2 might be the D (6 bases). Trimming removed 4 bases from V and 2 bases from J, with 13 bases in between. There are 14 residues in the CDR3. The germline V gene encodes CDR1 SGHRS and CDR2 YFSETQ. DNA for the CDR3: TGCGCCAGCAGCCCGGAGGGGAGAACCTACGAGCAGTACTTC. Amino acid sequence: CASSPEGRTYEQYF.

This clonotype was observed at least ten times. The rearrangement links TRBV29-1 to TRBJ2-5, with a tentative D call TRBD2 (5 bases). From germline, CDR1 is SQVTM and CDR2 ANQGSEA. Trimming shortened V by 6 bases and J by 3 bases, and 8 bases separated the two germline ends. The CDR3 sequence is 11 residues long. The CDR3 loop is CSVKRKETQYF. The CDR3 nucleotides are TGCAGCGTCAAGCGGAAAGAGACCCAGTACTTC. Filled out from reference TRBV29-1 and TRBJ2-5, the complete variable domain reads SAVISQKPSRDICQRGTSLTIQCQVDSQVTMMFWYRQQPGQSLTLIATANQGSEATYESGFVIDKFPISRPNLTFSTLTVSNMSPEDSSIYLCSVKRKETQYFGPGTRLLVL.